In this sample, the clone carrying this T cell receptor beta chain turned up a few times. The source of the sample is a study of blood T cell repertoires in COVID-19. The V gene lost 4 bases and the J gene lost 7 bases, with 7 bases spanning the gap. CDR3 length: 11 residues. Only in-frame clones appear in the TCRdb table, and some are missing; sequencing was by immunoSEQ multiplex PCR. The sample consists of 250,000 or so clones, roughly 85% of them appearing once. The chain uses TRBV12-3 or TRBV12-4 and TRBJ1-1; possible D gene TRBD1, 5 bases. Specimen: PBMCs or T cells enriched from blood (not recorded which). This receptor was taken from a woman in her forties who had been exposed to COVID-19. Here the CDR3 DNA reads TGTGCCAGCAGTTGGGGGGGTGAAGCTTTCTTT. Protein sequence: CASSWGGEAFF.